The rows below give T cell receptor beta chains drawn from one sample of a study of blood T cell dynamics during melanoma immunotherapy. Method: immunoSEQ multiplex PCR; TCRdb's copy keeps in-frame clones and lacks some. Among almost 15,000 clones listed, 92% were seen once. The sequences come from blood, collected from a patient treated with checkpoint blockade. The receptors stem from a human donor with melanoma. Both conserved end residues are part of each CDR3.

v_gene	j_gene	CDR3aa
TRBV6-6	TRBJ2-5	CASSSPVTGQETQYF
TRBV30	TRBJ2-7	CAWSATGLLPRYEQYF
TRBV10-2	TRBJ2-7	CASSESVGEQYF
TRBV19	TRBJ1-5	CASSIPRDRVYQPQHF
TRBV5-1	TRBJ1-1	CASSLESFGTEAFF
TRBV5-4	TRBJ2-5	CASSSQGSSRKTQYF
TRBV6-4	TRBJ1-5	CASPKGVSNQPQHF
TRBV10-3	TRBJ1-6	CAISESGPNNSPLHF
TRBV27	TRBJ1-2	CASSTTRAHYGYTF
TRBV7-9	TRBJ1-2	CASSPGQGQSYGYTF
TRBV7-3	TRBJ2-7	CASSRRGYEQYF
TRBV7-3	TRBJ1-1	CASSLYSGGTEAFF
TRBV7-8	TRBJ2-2	CASRISGREGRTGELFF
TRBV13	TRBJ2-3	CASSLVAGAWLYRGTDTQYF
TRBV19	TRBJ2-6	CASSSGEGRVANVLTF
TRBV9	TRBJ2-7	CASSVGGSEDYEQYF
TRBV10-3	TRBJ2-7	CAIRKLEEQYF
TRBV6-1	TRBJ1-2	CASTLDLYYYTF
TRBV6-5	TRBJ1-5	CASSYWGARDQPQHF
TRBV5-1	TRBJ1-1	CASSLVTGGNTEAFF
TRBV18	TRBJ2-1	CASSRTGYYNEQFF
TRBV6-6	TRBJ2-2	CASSYGTGRNTGELFF
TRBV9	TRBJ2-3	CASTAQGGASDTQYF
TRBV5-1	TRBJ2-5	CASSLVSGGETQYF
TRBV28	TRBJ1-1	CASATGTEAFF
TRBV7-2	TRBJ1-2	CASSRQGRGGYTF
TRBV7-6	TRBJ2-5	CASSLPIVQETQYF
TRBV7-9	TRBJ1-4	CASNGARVNEKLFF
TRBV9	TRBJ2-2	CASTRGLRTGELFF
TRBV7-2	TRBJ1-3	CASRVPPGNTIYF
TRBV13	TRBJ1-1	CASSPNTGDPEAFF
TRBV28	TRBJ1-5	CASTTGFWNQPQHF
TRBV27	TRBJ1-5	CASSLQGTYQPQHF
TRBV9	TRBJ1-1	CASRGDTEAFF
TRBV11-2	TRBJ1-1	CASSLKRNTEAFF
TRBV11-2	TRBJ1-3	CASSSHGEGGNTIYF
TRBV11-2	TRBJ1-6	CASSLQGDSPLHF
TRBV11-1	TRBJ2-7	CASSVGQGPTYEQYF
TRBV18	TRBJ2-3	CASSPLSGSTDTQYF
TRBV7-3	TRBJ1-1	CASSLGGLNTEAFF
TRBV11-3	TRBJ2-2	CASSLDRGVAAGELFF
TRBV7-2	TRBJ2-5	CASSLTGTGGKEQYF
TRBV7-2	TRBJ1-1	CASSDISRPGNTEAFF
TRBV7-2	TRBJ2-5	CASSLGGGYETQYF
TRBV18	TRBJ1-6	CASSPNSPLHF
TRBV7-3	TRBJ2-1	CASSPPGNPPSEEQFF
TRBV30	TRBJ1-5	CAWSVGGVSNQPQHF
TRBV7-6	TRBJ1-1	CASSPGQVGWGTEAFF
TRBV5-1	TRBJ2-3	CASSATPLGASTDTQYF
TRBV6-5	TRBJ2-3	CASSYSNGHTQYF
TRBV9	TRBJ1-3	CASSLNRGLSGNTIYF